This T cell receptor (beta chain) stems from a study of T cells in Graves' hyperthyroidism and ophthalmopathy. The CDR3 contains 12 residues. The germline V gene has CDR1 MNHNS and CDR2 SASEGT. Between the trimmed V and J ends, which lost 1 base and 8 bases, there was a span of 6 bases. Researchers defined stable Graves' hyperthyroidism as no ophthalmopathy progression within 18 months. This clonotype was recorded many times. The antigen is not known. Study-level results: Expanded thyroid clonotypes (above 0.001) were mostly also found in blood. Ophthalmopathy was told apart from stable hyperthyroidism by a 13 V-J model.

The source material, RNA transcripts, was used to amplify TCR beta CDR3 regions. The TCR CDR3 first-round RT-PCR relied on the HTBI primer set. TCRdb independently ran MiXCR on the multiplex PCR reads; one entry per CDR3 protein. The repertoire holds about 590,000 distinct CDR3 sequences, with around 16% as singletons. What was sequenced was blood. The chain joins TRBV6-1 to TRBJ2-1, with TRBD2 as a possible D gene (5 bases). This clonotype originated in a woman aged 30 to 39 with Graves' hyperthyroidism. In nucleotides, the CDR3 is TGTGCCAGCAGTGAAGTTAGCGATGAGCAGTTCTTC. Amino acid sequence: CASSEVSDEQFF.